This TCR beta chain was found in a study of blood T cell repertoires in COVID-19. Study context: Specimens from acute and convalescent COVID-19 originated in the United States, Italy and Spain. PBMCs, B-cell-depleted T cells, or T cells were the source of the cDNA or gDNA that made up the material.

Study processing details: Researchers report that nucleated cell counts were estimated from reference gene primer amplification. Assay: immunoSEQ multiplex PCR; the TCRdb copy retains only in-frame clones and omits some. Clone size and the V and J calls come from that table; the DNA yielded D and trimming. The sample has fewer than 200,000 clones, 75% to 85% seen once. V shed 0 bases and J shed 1 base, with 8 bases lying between them. CDR3 length equals 15 residues. Germline loops: CDR1 SGHRS, CDR2 YFSETQ. Material: peripheral blood. The chain combines TRBV5-1 with TRBJ1-5; D unclear. This sequence originates from a human donor in a cohort sampled during active COVID-19. In nucleotides, the CDR3 is TGCGCCAGCAGCTTGGGACCGGGGAGCAATCAGCCCCAGCATTTT. It specifies CASSLGPGSNQPQHF.